A single sample gave rise to the 30 T cell receptor beta chains below, sequenced in a study of OX40 agonist ivuxolimab in advanced cancers. TCRdb's copy holds only in-frame clones and misses some; the assay was immunoSEQ multiplex PCR. The sample consists of 40,000 to 45,000 clones, nearly 90% of them appearing once. Specimen: CD4+ or CD8+ T cells sorted from blood, collected in a trial of the OX40 agonist ivuxolimab. These receptors all come from an adult with an advanced solid tumor such as melanoma, head and neck, liver or kidney cancer.

The chain couples TRBV18 to TRBJ2-5; 8 bases are shared with TRBD1. Per the germline V gene, CDR1 is KGHSH and CDR2 is LQKENI. The CDR3 has 15 amino acids. V lost 4 bases, J lost 5 bases, and 9 bases stayed unmatched. The CDR3 region is CASSLYPDRVETQYF. CDR3 DNA: TGTGCCAGCTCACTTTACCCGGACAGGGTCGAGACCCAGTACTTC.

V and J are TRBV28 and TRBJ2-7; D remains ambiguous. This CDR3 contains 11 residues. The ends were cut back, 5 bases at V and 4 bases at J, with 6 bases in the middle. The germline gives CDR1 MDHEN, CDR2 SYDVKM. The CDR3 spells CASSLKYEQYF. CDR3 bases: TGTGCCAGCAGTCTAAAATACGAGCAGTACTTC. The variable domain in full, with the rest retrieved from reference TRBV28 and TRBJ2-7, is DVKVTQSSRYLVKRTGEKVFLECVQDMDHENMFWYRQDPGLGLRLIYFSYDVKMKEKGDIPEGYSVSREKKERFSLILESASTNQTSMYLCASSLKYEQYFGPGTRLTVT.

The gene calls are TRBV6-6 and TRBJ1-6; D unresolved. Trimming stripped 5 bases from V and 10 bases from J, with 9 bases between. Germline loops: CDR1 MNHNY, CDR2 SVGAGI (reference sequence). CDR3 length equals 12 residues. CDR3 region: CASSPPASPLHF. CDR3 in DNA: TGTGCCAGCAGTCCCCCGGCCTCACCCCTCCACTTT.

This chain uses TRBV19 with TRBJ2-2, with TRBD1 identical over 7 bases. Per germline, CDR1 LNHDA and CDR2 SQIVND (reference sequence). This CDR3 comprises 14 residues. With V trimmed by 4 bases and J by 5 bases, 4 bases remained unmatched. CDR3 bases: TGTGCCAGTAGTACAGGGGGTTGGACCGGGGAGCTGTTTTTT. Amino acid sequence: CASSTGGWTGELFF.

The CDR3 bases are TGTGCCCGCCCCGGGCCCTGGGGGGGGCACTCCTACGAGCAGTACTTC. Translating it yields CARPGPWGGHSYEQYF. This chain connects TRBV2 to TRBJ2-7, with D possibly TRBD2 on 7 matching bases. Trimming cost V 11 bases and J 0 bases, with 23 bases left between them. The CDR3 covers 16 residues. Germline CDR1 and CDR2: SNHLY and FYNNEI.

On this clone itself: This likely comes from a read error, as the CDR3 has no conserved phenylalanine or tryptophan at its end. The chain recombines TRBV13 with TRBJ1-2; no definite D call. V shed 0 bases and J shed 6 bases, with 14 bases lying between them. From germline, CDR1 is PRHDT and CDR2 FYEKMQ (reference sequence). The CDR3 runs 15 residues. The CDR3 nucleotides read TGTGCCAGCAGCTTAGGCGTGTTCCAAAACGATGGCTACACCCTC. It specifies CASSLGVFQNDGYTL.

The chain joins TRBV27 to TRBJ1-2; 7 nucleotides match TRBD1. CDR3 length equals 16 residues. Per germline, CDR1 MNHEY and CDR2 SMNVEV (reference sequence). The J segment lost 4 bases and the V segment lost 0 bases, leaving 8 bases of the junction unmatched. CDR3: CASSLSWTGGVYGYTF. The CDR3 DNA follows: TGTGCCAGCAGTTTATCGTGGACAGGAGGGGTCTATGGCTACACCTTC.

The rearrangement joins TRBV19 to TRBJ2-1; a weak D match, TRBD2 (6 bases). From germline, CDR1 is LNHDA and CDR2 SQIVND (reference sequence). V shed 4 bases and J shed 6 bases, with 19 bases lying between them. The CDR3 is 16 amino acids. DNA for the CDR3: TGTGCCAGTAGTACCTCTAGGGTTAGCGGATTCAATGAGCAGTTCTTC. Its protein is CASSTSRVSGFNEQFF.

The rearrangement joins TRBV2 to TRBJ2-2; 7 bases agree with TRBD2. The CDR3 covers 14 residues. Trimming cost V 9 bases and J 8 bases; bases outside gene matches: 12. Germline V lookup: CDR1 SNHLY, CDR2 FYNNEI. In nucleotides, the CDR3 is TGTGCCAGTAGAGGGAGGGCCACATCTGGGGAGCTGTTTTTT. This sequence encodes CASRGRATSGELFF.

In DNA, the CDR3 is TGCGCCAGCAGTGGCTTGGGCCTACGGAACACCGGGGAGCTGTTTTTT. Translation: CASSGLGLRNTGELFF. The rearrangement uses TRBV10-1 and TRBJ2-2; no reliable D call. Germline V gene lookup returns CDR1 WNHNN and CDR2 SYGVQD (reference sequence). Trimming took off 4 bases at V and 1 base at J, with 13 bases between the two ends. The CDR3 sequence is 16 residues long.

This rearrangement joins TRBV27 to TRBJ2-1, with no clear D. Between the trimmed V and J ends, which lost 5 bases and 7 bases, there was a span of 12 bases. The CDR3 length is 13 residues. Germline V gene data show CDR1 as MNHEY and CDR2 as SMNVEV (reference sequence). As DNA, the CDR3 is TGTGCCAGCAGTCCACCCCCCGGGAATGAGCAGTTCTTC. This codes for CASSPPPGNEQFF.

The V and J genes are TRBV28 and TRBJ2-2, with 12 bases matching TRBD2. This CDR3 has 19 residues. CDR1 MDHEN and CDR2 SYDVKM come from the germline V gene. Losses at the gene ends were 4 bases for V and 4 bases for J; bases not matched to a gene: 13. This CDR3 is CASSSQQGWGLAGTGELFF. The CDR3 DNA sequence: TGTGCCAGCAGTTCCCAACAAGGTTGGGGACTAGCGGGCACCGGGGAGCTGTTTTTT.

The chain has TRBV7-8 and TRBJ1-1, with 7 bases that match TRBD1. Germline V gene data show CDR1 as SGHVS and CDR2 as FQNEAQ. The CDR3 is 16 amino acids. V was clipped by 5 bases and J by 1 base; unmatched bases: 10. CDR3 residues: CASSPNRGQGNTEAFF. CDR3 sequence (DNA): TGTGCCAGCAGCCCAAACAGGGGTCAGGGGAACACTGAAGCTTTCTTT.

This chain links TRBV18 with TRBJ1-1; D is uncertain. Per germline, CDR1 KGHSH and CDR2 LQKENI. V lost 3 bases and J lost 6, with 8 bases in between. The CDR3 totals 12 residues. The CDR3 spells CASSPPRAEAFF. In DNA form, the CDR3 reads TGTGCCAGCTCACCCCCGAGGGCTGAAGCTTTCTTT.

This sequence joins TRBV4-1 and TRBJ2-5, with D possibly being TRBD2 (6 bases). This CDR3 spans 17 amino acids. Germline values: CDR1 MGHRA, CDR2 YSYEKL. The V end lost 1 base, the J end lost 5 bases, and 20 bases lay between the germline ends. CDR3 loop: CASSQVNLINAGETQYF. The CDR3 nucleotides are TGCGCCAGCAGCCAAGTGAATCTCATAAATGCGGGGGAGACCCAGTACTTC.

The J gene is TRBJ1-1, the V gene TRBV4-2; D is possibly TRBD1 (6 bases). Per the germline V gene, CDR1 is LGHNA and CDR2 is YNFKEQ. The CDR3 spans 14 residues. V lost 0 bases, J lost 7 bases, and 12 bases lay in between. The CDR3 coding sequence is TGTGCCAGCAGCCAAGATGGGGGCAAATATGAAGCTTTCTTT. Its protein is CASSQDGGKYEAFF.

In DNA form, the CDR3 reads TGTGCCAGCAGCGGGGGACAGGGCGGCAATCAGCCCCAGCATTTT. Its protein product is CASSGGQGGNQPQHF. J is TRBJ1-5 and V is TRBV9, with TRBD1 matching over 9 bases. The CDR3 extends over 15 amino acids. The V gene's germline CDR1 is SGDLS and CDR2 YYNGEE. V was clipped by 3 bases and J by 2 bases; unmatched bases: 3.

The chain has TRBV28 and TRBJ1-1; no clear D gene. Germline CDR1 and CDR2: MDHEN and SYDVKM. CDR3 length: 14 residues. V lost 6 bases to trimming and J lost 1 base, with 12 bases between them. The CDR3 is CASSSSWRNTEAFF. CDR3 DNA sequence: TGTGCCAGCAGCTCCTCGTGGCGGAACACTGAAGCTTTCTTT.

This clone was seen a few times. The V and J genes are TRBV27 and TRBJ2-7, with 8 bases lining up with TRBD2. The CDR3 extends over 14 amino acids. Losses at the gene ends were 4 bases for V and 1 base for J; bases not matched to a gene: 3. Germline V gene lookup returns CDR1 MNHEY and CDR2 SMNVEV (reference sequence). CDR3 nucleotides: TGTGCCAGCAGTTCTCAGCGGGAGTCCTACGAGCAGTACTTC. Its translation: CASSSQRESYEQYF.

The chain links TRBV5-1 to TRBJ1-2; no clear D. The length of the CDR3 is 15 residues. V dropped 2 bases and J dropped 6 bases, with 17 bases sitting between them. In germline, CDR1 is SGHRS, CDR2 YFSETQ. CDR3 in amino acids: CASSFRDTTGDGYTF. The CDR3 DNA reads as TGCGCCAGCAGCTTTCGCGATACGACGGGCGATGGCTACACCTTC.

CDR3 sequence: CAWTFLVGDTSFSDNEQFF. In DNA, the CDR3 is TGTGCCTGGACTTTCCTAGTTGGGGATACCTCATTTTCGGACAATGAGCAGTTCTTC. The chain carries TRBV30 and TRBJ2-1; D is unclear. The germline gives CDR1 GTSNPN, CDR2 SVGIG (reference sequence). Trimming pared 4 bases from V and 5 bases from J, leaving 30 bases between. The length of the CDR3 is 19 residues.

The J gene is TRBJ2-7, the V gene TRBV6-5; D gene unclear. CDR1 is MNHEY, CDR2 SVGAGI, per germline. The CDR3 is 16 residues long. V gave up 0 bases and J gave up 0 bases, with 12 bases separating them. The CDR3 bases are TGTGCCAGCAGTTACTCCTTCGCGTCGAGCTCCTACGAGCAGTACTTC. Amino acid sequence: CASSYSFASSSYEQYF.

This rearrangement joins TRBV7-7 to TRBJ1-2; 10 positions agree with TRBD1. This CDR3 region has 16 residues. Germline lookup yields CDR1 SSHAT and CDR2 FNYEAQ (reference sequence). CDR3 sequence reads: CASGDRDRGPNYGYTF. The CDR3 coding sequence is TGTGCTAGCGGCGATAGGGACAGGGGACCGAACTATGGCTACACCTTC.

The rearrangement links TRBV5-1 to TRBJ1-2; TRBD1 matches at 8 bases. Germline V gene data show CDR1 as SGHRS and CDR2 as YFSETQ. V trimming: 0 bases; J trimming: 2 bases; junction bases outside the gene matches: 9. This CDR3 is 17 amino acids long. The CDR3 DNA reads as TGCGCCAGCAGCTTGGGACTAGGGACAGGAATAAACTATGGCTACACCTTC. Its translation: CASSLGLGTGINYGYTF. Complete variable domain (other parts from reference TRBV5-1 and TRBJ1-2): KAGVTQTPRYLIKTRGQQVTLSCSPISGHRSVSWYQQTPGQGLQFLFEYFSETQRNKGNFPGRFSGRQFSNSRSEMNVSTLELGDSALYLCASSLGLGTGINYGYTFGSGTRLTVV.

The chain couples TRBV5-4 to TRBJ2-3, with no clear D. Trimming removed 0 bases from V and 0 bases from J, with 5 bases in between. Germline V CDR1 and CDR2: SGHNT, YYREEE (reference sequence). The CDR3 runs to 14 residues. The CDR3 sequence: CASSLDHSTDTQYF. The DNA for the CDR3 is TGTGCCAGCAGCTTGGACCATAGCACAGATACGCAGTATTTT.

The chain carries TRBV7-3 and TRBJ2-3; 7 positions match TRBD2. Germline V gene data show CDR1 as SGHTA and CDR2 as FQGTGA. The V gene end was trimmed by 3 bases and the J gene end by 2 bases; junction bases not matched to a gene: 5. CDR3 length: 15 residues. CDR3 DNA sequence: TGTGCCAGCAGCTTTTCTAGCGGTTACACAGATACGCAGTATTTT. As protein: CASSFSSGYTDTQYF.

This chain connects TRBV6-6 to TRBJ2-2, with 7 nucleotides matching TRBD2. The CDR3 runs to 16 residues. The trim removed 1 base at V and 4 bases at J, leaving 6 bases unmatched. Germline lookup yields CDR1 MNHNY and CDR2 SVGAGI (reference sequence). CDR3 sequence (DNA): TGTGCCAGCAGTTACTATCGGCCGGGGGGCACCGGGGAGCTGTTTTTT. Translating it yields CASSYYRPGGTGELFF.

V usage is TRBV10-2 and J usage is TRBJ2-3; D uncertain. Per the germline V gene, CDR1 is WSHSY and CDR2 is SAAADI. The CDR3 extends over 12 amino acids. The V end was cut by 7 bases, the J end by 7 bases, with 12 bases between. The CDR3 spells CASTPNGNTQYF. The CDR3 bases are TGCGCCAGCACACCGAATGGGAATACGCAGTATTTT.

This sequence joins TRBV6-6 and TRBJ2-4, with 7 positions matching TRBD1. The germline CDR1 and CDR2 sequences are MNHNY and SVGAGI (reference sequence). The V segment lost 0 bases and the J segment 3 bases; nucleotides outside the gene matches: 2. This CDR3 is built from 15 residues. Here the CDR3 reads CASSYSGGGKNIQYF. Here the CDR3 DNA reads TGTGCCAGCAGTTACTCAGGGGGCGGCAAAAACATTCAGTACTTC.

V usage is TRBV6-5 and J usage is TRBJ2-7; maybe TRBD2 (6 bases). Trimming pared 5 bases from V and 6 bases from J, leaving 17 bases between. The CDR3 is 14 amino acids. CDR1 MNHEY and CDR2 SVGAGI come from the germline V gene. This chain's CDR3 is CASSQQVAVIEQYF. DNA for the CDR3: TGTGCCAGCAGTCAGCAAGTAGCGGTAATCGAGCAGTACTTC.